Below are 5 T cell receptor beta chains sequenced from a single sample in a study of PD-1 blockade in classical Hodgkin lymphoma. Stated time point: cycle 4 day 1 (C4D1), after 5 to 7 weeks of nivolumab. Brentuximab vedotin exposure varied, and every patient relapsed after autologous stem cell transplantation. TCRdb's table, derived via immunoSEQ multiplex PCR, lists solely in-frame clones and lacks some. The data contain about 32,000 clones, around 82% of them singletons. The sequenced sample was peripheral blood mononuclear cells (PBMCs), obtained before the fourth cycle of nivolumab. Receptors were obtained from a human donor with classical Hodgkin lymphoma.

The chain joins TRBV10-3 to TRBJ1-4; TRBD1 might be the D (5 bases). Germline loops: CDR1 ENHRY, CDR2 SYGVKD. V was cut by 0 bases and J by 4 bases, with 9 bases left in between. The CDR3 runs 15 residues. CDR3 nucleotide sequence: TGTGCCATCAGTGAGTCGAAACAGGATAATGAAAAACTGTTTTTT. It encodes CAISESKQDNEKLFF.

V usage is TRBV4-2 and J usage is TRBJ2-5, with 12 bases fitting TRBD2. Losses at the gene ends were 3 bases for V and 5 bases for J; bases not matched to a gene: 4. The germline V gene has CDR1 LGHNA and CDR2 YNFKEQ. This CDR3 spans 15 amino acids. DNA for the CDR3: TGTGCCAGCAGCCATCTAGCGGGGGGGCTGGAGACCCAGTACTTC. This gives the protein CASSHLAGGLETQYF.

The CDR3 loop reads CASSMWRGGQPQHF. The DNA for the CDR3 is TGTGCCAGTAGTATGTGGAGGGGTGGACAGCCCCAGCATTTT. This sequence joins TRBV19 and TRBJ1-5, with TRBD1 as a possible D gene (5 bases). This CDR3 spans 14 amino acids. V lost 3 bases and J lost 7, with 13 bases in between. Looked up from germline, CDR1 is LNHDA and CDR2 is SQIVND (reference sequence).

The CDR3 bases are TGTGCCAGCAGCTTAGAGACAGTGGACTATGGCTACACCTTC. It codes for CASSLETVDYGYTF. The chain links TRBV5-6 to TRBJ1-2; a possible D gene is TRBD1 (5 bases). CDR1 and CDR2 (germline): SGHDT, YYEEEE. Trimming removed 2 bases from V and 3 bases from J, with 11 bases in between. This CDR3 is 14 amino acids long. Based on the CDR3 plus reference TRBV5-6 and TRBJ1-2, the full variable domain is DAGVTQSPTHLIKTRGQQVTLRCSPKSGHDTVSWYQQALGQGPQFIFQYYEEEERQRGNFPDRFSGHQFPNYSSELNVNALLLGDSALYLCASSLETVDYGYTFGSGTRLTVV.

The V and J genes are TRBV28 and TRBJ2-7; D is unresolved. V lost 3 bases, J lost 2 bases, and 23 bases lay in between. Germline V CDR1 and CDR2: MDHEN, SYDVKM. The CDR3 covers 18 residues. The CDR3 nucleotides read TGTGCCAGCAGTTTTTACTGGAACCCATCTACCCATGCCTACGAGCAGTACTTC. This codes for CASSFYWNPSTHAYEQYF.